The 13 T cell receptor beta chains below were found in one sample sequenced in a study of T cells in Graves' hyperthyroidism and ophthalmopathy. It was RNA transcripts that yielded the amplified TCR beta CDR3 regions. With the HTBI primer set, the TCR CDR3 went through a first round of RT-PCR. TCRdb used MiXCR to reprocess the multiplex PCR reads, holding one entry per CDR3 protein. This table holds fewer than 500,000 distinct CDR3 sequences, roughly 14% found once. What was sequenced was blood. All receptors come from a man aged 18 to 29 with Graves' ophthalmopathy.

The table lists this clonotype with a count of one. A much larger clone differs by one base, so this may be a read error. The rearrangement joins TRBV6-2 or TRBV6-3 to TRBJ1-5, with 11 positions matching TRBD1. From germline, CDR1 is MNHEY and CDR2 SVGEGT. The CDR3 extends over 15 amino acids. The trim removed 6 bases at V and 6 bases at J, leaving 7 bases unmatched. The CDR3 DNA reads as TGTGCCAGCAGCCGGGACAGGGGGGACGGTCAGCCCCAGCATTTT. This codes for CASSRDRGDGQPQHF.

The rearrangement joins TRBV20-1 to TRBJ2-2; D gene ambiguous. Trimming stripped 1 base from V and 5 bases from J, with 2 bases between. This CDR3 spans 11 amino acids. In germline, CDR1 is DFQATT, CDR2 SNEGSKA (reference sequence). The chain's CDR3 is CSARGTGELFF. The DNA of the CDR3 is TGCAGTGCTAGAGGGACCGGGGAGCTGTTTTTT.

The genes are TRBV5-1 and TRBJ2-7, with 14 bases aligning to TRBD2. With V trimmed by 3 bases and J by 4 bases, 6 bases remained unmatched. The CDR3 length is 16 residues. CDR1 and CDR2 (germline): SGHRS, YFSETQ. The CDR3 here is CASSSGLAGVPYEQYF. DNA of the CDR3: TGCGCCAGCAGCTCGGGACTAGCGGGGGTCCCGTACGAGCAGTACTTC.

The chain carries TRBV6-1 and TRBJ2-7; no firm D call. The CDR3 loop spans 15 amino acids. Germline values: CDR1 MNHNS, CDR2 SASEGT. Between the trimmed V and J ends, which lost 5 bases and 0 bases, there was a span of 14 bases. CDR3 sequence: CASSPYGVLSYEQYF. The CDR3 DNA sequence: TGTGCCAGCAGTCCATATGGGGTCCTCTCCTACGAGCAGTACTTC.

This clonotype was found many times. V gene TRBV7-8 combines with J gene TRBJ2-1, with a tentative D call TRBD2 (5 bases). This CDR3 is built from 14 residues. The germline gives CDR1 SGHVS, CDR2 FQNEAQ. V gave up 3 bases and J gave up 4 bases, with 10 bases separating them. In nucleotides, the CDR3 is TGTGCCAGCAGCTTTGTAACGGGATACAATGAGCAGTTCTTC. Protein sequence: CASSFVTGYNEQFF.

The chain links TRBV5-1 to TRBJ2-5; D may be TRBD2 (6 bases). The CDR3 runs 15 residues. The ends were cut back, 2 bases at V and 0 bases at J, with 11 bases in the middle. Germline CDR1 reads SGHRS; CDR2 reads YFSETQ. The CDR3: CASSFTGGDQETQYF. The CDR3 coding sequence is TGCGCCAGCAGCTTTACCGGGGGAGACCAAGAGACCCAGTACTTC.

The chain recombines TRBV10-2 with TRBJ2-5; tentatively, D is TRBD2 (5 bases). CDR1 WSHSY and CDR2 SAAADI come from the germline V gene. V lost 0 bases to trimming and J lost 9 bases, with 11 bases between them. This CDR3 spans 13 amino acids. Here the CDR3 reads CASSESGETAQYF. The CDR3 coding sequence is TGCGCCAGCAGTGAGTCTGGGGAGACGGCCCAGTACTTC.

The gene calls are TRBV30 and TRBJ1-4; D is unresolved. The CDR3 totals 13 residues. Germline loops: CDR1 GTSNPN, CDR2 SVGIG (reference sequence). The V gene lost 5 bases and the J gene lost 8 bases, with 15 bases spanning the gap. In nucleotides, the CDR3 is TGTGCCTGGGATTCGAGAATCGGGGAAAAACTGTTTTTT. It codes for CAWDSRIGEKLFF.

In this sample, this clonotype turned up many times. Sequence at one end of the junction differs from germline and may be a read error. The chain combines TRBV7-2 with TRBJ2-3, with TRBD2 identical over 12 bases. The CDR3 is 16 residues long. Looked up from germline, CDR1 is SGHTA and CDR2 is FQGNSA. The DNA of the CDR3 is TGTGCCAGCAGCTTAACGGGACTAGCGGGCACAAATACGCAGTATTTT. This codes for CASSLTGLAGTNTQYF.

In this sample, this clonotype turned up a few times. This chain uses TRBV13 with TRBJ2-1, with 11 bases lining up with TRBD2. V shed 5 bases and J 2 bases; nucleotides not matched to a gene: 5. Per germline, CDR1 PRHDT and CDR2 FYEKMQ (reference sequence). There are 16 residues in the CDR3. The CDR3 region has the DNA TGTGCCAGCAGCGCTTCGGGACTAGCGGCCTACAATGAGCAGTTCTTC. Translation gives CASSASGLAAYNEQFF.

A few counts support this clonotype. J is TRBJ2-5 and V is TRBV19, with 14 bases aligning to TRBD2. The CDR3 has 18 residues. Germline lookup yields CDR1 LNHDA and CDR2 SQIVND (reference sequence). Trimming cost V 6 bases and J 5 bases; bases outside gene matches: 14. The CDR3 DNA sequence: TGTGCCAGTAGACGATCGGGACTAGCGGGGGAGTGGGGTGAGACCCAGTACTTC. Protein: CASRRSGLAGEWGETQYF.

A few counts support this clonotype. One end of the junction fails to match germline, which may point to a read error. The genes are TRBV20-1 and TRBJ2-5, with 12 bases matching TRBD2. Germline V gives CDR1 DFQATT, CDR2 SNEGSKA (reference sequence). The CDR3 runs 15 residues. Written as DNA, the CDR3 is TGCAGTGCGAGAGATGGGACTAGCGGGTGGGAGACCCAGTACTTC. It translates to CSARDGTSGWETQYF.

This clonotype was observed at least ten times. V is TRBV3-1 and J is TRBJ2-3; D is unclear. CDR1 is LGHDT and CDR2 is YNNKEL in the germline V gene (reference sequence). The V and J ends lost 2 bases and 2 bases respectively, with 11 bases between them. This CDR3 comprises 15 residues. This CDR3 reads CASSQLSAATDTQYF. As DNA, the CDR3 is TGTGCCAGCAGCCAACTGAGTGCGGCCACAGATACGCAGTATTTT.